This TCR beta chain was sequenced in a study of T cells after yellow fever vaccination. Study at large: In the case of low-cell-number fractions, SMART-Seq v4 Ultra Low Input was used for preparation.

As to this clonotype: Its target is unknown.

The CDR3 loop spans 19 amino acids. V lost 11 bases and J lost 1, with 30 bases in between. Germline V gene lookup returns CDR1 SGHTA and CDR2 FQGTGA. Regarding the study as a whole: Subsequent to the booster, the majority of primary-vaccination clones reappeared (around 96% CD4, approximately 90% CD8).

MiXCR was run by TCRdb on the 5' RACE reads, yielding one entry per CDR3 protein. The sample shows over 200,000 distinct CDR3 sequences, roughly 6.3% of them seen only once. Here the sequenced sample was CD4+ T cells sorted from PBMCs, taken on the day of the yellow fever booster vaccination. The chain employs TRBV7-3 and TRBJ2-4, with D possibly called TRBD1 or TRBD2 (5 bases each). The sequence was collected from a young man who received the YFV17D yellow fever vaccine. The CDR3 region is CALCSGSGPTSRAKNIQYF. The CDR3 nucleotides read TGTGCCCTCTGTTCAGGCTCGGGACCCACAAGCAGGGCCAAAAACATTCAGTACTTC.